This T cell receptor (beta chain) was captured in a study of blood T cell repertoires in COVID-19. As for the study in general: T cells, B-cell-depleted T cells, or PBMCs provided the cDNA or gDNA that served as material.

In the original workflow: Estimates of nucleated cell counts were drawn from the amplification of reference gene primers. Assay used: immunoSEQ multiplex PCR; TCRdb lists only in-frame clones, some missing. V and J calls and clone size come straight from that table; D and trimming were deduced from the DNA. Of 200,000 to 300,000 clones detected, roughly 88% appear once; the ten largest clones hold around 2.4%. Germline CDR1 LGHNT, CDR2 FRNRAP. The CDR3 totals 14 residues. The J segment lost 6 bases and the V segment lost 5 bases, leaving 3 bases of the junction unmatched. The material sequenced was peripheral blood. The chain has TRBV12-5 and TRBJ2-3; 12 bases line up with TRBD2. The sequence was collected from a man in his forties who had recovered from COVID-19. In nucleotides, the CDR3 is TGTGCTAGTGGTCCCGGACTAGCGGGGGATACGCAGTATTTT. This translates into CASGPGLAGDTQYF.